The 25 T cell receptor beta chains presented below share a single source sample, sequenced in a study of CXCR3-negative and CXCR3-positive naive CD8 T cells. 5' RACE with UMI labels generated the TRB cDNA libraries. From the 5' RACE reads, TCRdb lists one entry per CDR3 protein and no DNA. The ten top clones account for over 4%, within a sample of fewer than 65,000 distinct CDR3 sequences. These TCRs are of unknown antigen specificity. Study-wide findings and caveats: In CXCR3-positive naive cells, the TRB CDR3s were more hydrophobic than in CXCR3-negative naive cells.

Input material: naive CXCR3+ CD8+ T cells from blood. Subset given: CD45RO-CCR7+CD27+CD95- naive CD8+ T cells expressing CXCR3 (TNR3+). These receptors came from a human donor in good health. Some clones in this sample may be carry-over from other donors' samples.

The chain couples TRBV29-1 to TRBJ2-7; the TRBD2 assignment by TCRdb is unverifiable without DNA. Germline V gene sequence: CDR1 SQVTM, CDR2 ANQGSEA. There are 14 residues in the CDR3. The CDR3 loop is CSVPLAGGSYEQYF.

The V gene is TRBV2, the J gene TRBJ2-7; TCRdb reports TRBD1, a call that lacks DNA to check it against. The CDR3 is 15 residues long. The germline V gene has CDR1 SNHLY and CDR2 FYNNEI. The CDR3 sequence: CASSEGGGPLYEQYF.

CDR3 sequence: CSGGGSYEQYF. The chain links TRBV29-1 to TRBJ2-7; TCRdb's D call of TRBD1 is untestable without DNA. Germline V gene data show CDR1 as SQVTM and CDR2 as ANQGSEA. The CDR3 runs to 11 residues.

The V and J genes are TRBV2 and TRBJ1-2. CDR3 length: 13 amino acids. The germline CDR1 and CDR2 sequences are SNHLY and FYNNEI. The CDR3 loop is CASTRRNVDGYTF.

This chain connects TRBV5-1 to TRBJ2-3; checking the TCRdb D call of TRBD2 is not possible without DNA. The CDR3 is 14 residues long. The V gene's germline CDR1 is SGHRS and CDR2 YFSETQ. CDR3 sequence reads: CASSPGTRADTQYF.

This sequence joins TRBV29-1 and TRBJ1-2; the TCRdb call, TRBD1, lacks DNA for checking. From germline, CDR1 is SQVTM and CDR2 ANQGSEA. The CDR3 sequence is 15 residues long. CDR3 loop: CSVVDSYLTNYGYTF.

The CDR3 region is CSVEDRGLATDTQYF. The genes are TRBV29-1 and TRBJ2-3. The germline gives CDR1 SQVTM, CDR2 ANQGSEA. CDR3 length: 15 residues.

CDR3 protein: CSVEDQSSRQYF. This sequence joins TRBV29-1 and TRBJ2-7. Germline CDR1 and CDR2: SQVTM and ANQGSEA. The CDR3 contains 12 residues.

The genes are TRBV4-2 and TRBJ2-3; checking the TCRdb D call of TRBD1 is not possible without DNA. The CDR3 has 17 residues. Looked up from germline, CDR1 is LGHNA and CDR2 is YNFKEQ. CDR3 in amino acids: CASSQELGGGHTDTQYF.

The rearrangement joins TRBV14 to TRBJ1-2; TCRdb's assignment of TRBD1 cannot be checked, as there is no DNA. This CDR3 has 15 residues. The germline CDR1 and CDR2 sequences are SGHDN and FVKESK. Here the CDR3 reads CASSRYRGNDYGYTF.

The V gene is TRBV23-1, the J gene TRBJ2-7; lacking DNA, the TRBD2 call made by TCRdb goes unchecked. TRBV23-1 is assigned to the ORF class and has an uncertain function. The CDR3 is made up of 17 amino acids. CDR3 residues: CASSTGPRQFLTYEQYF.

The CDR3 loop is CASSQDQNQDMQYF. The chain links TRBV3-1 to TRBJ2-3. Per the germline V gene, CDR1 is LGHDT and CDR2 is YNNKEL (reference sequence). The CDR3 consists of 14 residues.

The V and J genes are TRBV27 and TRBJ2-7. Germline CDR1 is MNHEY and CDR2 is SMNVEV (reference sequence). CDR3 length: 12 amino acids. The CDR3 spells CAPRGSSYEQYF.

The chain couples TRBV7-9 to TRBJ2-2; as DNA is missing, the TRBD2 call by TCRdb cannot be tested. The germline V gene encodes CDR1 SEHNR and CDR2 FQNEAQ (reference sequence). There are 16 residues in the CDR3. The CDR3 reads CASSAPLAGFGGELFF.

The V and J genes are TRBV6-5 and TRBJ2-6; absent DNA, TCRdb's TRBD1 call cannot be checked. CDR1 and CDR2 from the germline V gene are MNHEY and SVGAGI. The CDR3 extends over 16 amino acids. This chain's CDR3 is CASSYRQGWGANVLTF.

V is TRBV10-3 and J is TRBJ2-7; absent DNA, TCRdb's TRBD2 call cannot be checked. CDR1 and CDR2 (germline): ENHRY, SYGVKD. The CDR3 covers 15 residues. Here the CDR3 reads CAISESANVAYEQYF.

This sequence joins TRBV29-1 and TRBJ1-1; TCRdb indicates TRBD1, and absent DNA this call remains unverified. There are 12 residues in the CDR3. Germline V gives CDR1 SQVTM, CDR2 ANQGSEA. CDR3 in amino acids: CSVRGSDTEAFF. Full variable domain (outside the CDR3, taken from reference TRBV29-1 and TRBJ1-1): SAVISQKPSRDICQRGTSLTIQCQVDSQVTMMFWYRQQPGQSLTLIATANQGSEATYESGFVIDKFPISRPNLTFSTLTVSNMSPEDSSIYLCSVRGSDTEAFFGQGTRLTVV.

This rearrangement joins TRBV21-1 to TRBJ2-7; TCRdb calls TRBD2, which cannot be checked without DNA. TRBV21-1 is recorded as a pseudogene. The CDR3 has 14 residues. The CDR3 loop is CASSKRRGRYEQYF.

V is TRBV29-1 and J is TRBJ1-1. In germline, CDR1 is SQVTM, CDR2 ANQGSEA. CDR3 length: 13 residues. The CDR3 sequence: CSAESQGNTEAFF.

The chain combines TRBV7-9 with TRBJ2-3; TCRdb designates TRBD2, a call that cannot be tested without DNA. CDR1 is SEHNR, CDR2 FQNEAQ, per germline (reference sequence). This CDR3 is 16 amino acids long. The CDR3 region is CASSPLGGGNTDTQYF. The full variable domain, rest sourced from reference TRBV7-9 and TRBJ2-3, is DTGVSQNPRHKITKRGQNVTFRCDPISEHNRLYWYRQTLGQGPEFLTYFQNEAQLEKSRLLSDRFSAERPKGSFSTLEIQRTEQGDSAMYLCASSPLGGGNTDTQYFGPGTRLTVL.

The chain has TRBV20-1 and TRBJ2-7. The CDR3 extends over 12 amino acids. CDR1 is DFQATT and CDR2 is SNEGSKA in the germline V gene (reference sequence). The CDR3 protein is CSARDTEIEQYF.

This rearrangement joins TRBV28 to TRBJ1-4; the D call from TCRdb, TRBD1, cannot be confirmed without DNA. This CDR3 has 14 residues. Germline V gives CDR1 MDHEN, CDR2 SYDVKM. The CDR3 here is CASRPRQTHEKLFF. The full variable domain, in which reference TRBV28 and TRBJ1-4 provide the parts outside the CDR3, is DVKVTQSSRYLVKRTGEKVFLECVQDMDHENMFWYRQDPGLGLRLIYFSYDVKMKEKGDIPEGYSVSREKKERFSLILESASTNQTSMYLCASRPRQTHEKLFFGSGTQLSVL.

The chain links TRBV29-1 to TRBJ2-7. The CDR3 is 12 residues long. Germline lookup yields CDR1 SQVTM and CDR2 ANQGSEA. CDR3 residues: CSVVSGPYEQYF.

The chain uses TRBV6-5 and TRBJ2-7; as DNA is missing, the TRBD1 call by TCRdb cannot be tested. CDR1 and CDR2 from the germline V gene are MNHEY and SVGAGI. The CDR3 contains 15 residues. The CDR3 sequence is CASSYSGTGGYEQYF.

The chain links TRBV12-3 or TRBV12-4 to TRBJ2-7. The CDR3 covers 13 residues. This CDR3 reads CASSWTPDYEQYF.